What follows is one T cell receptor beta chain and its context. Its antigen is still unknown. This record comes from a study of shared clonotypes between healthy human individuals. Germline-derived CDR1 and CDR2 are SGHTA and FQGNSA. J lost 4 bases, V lost 3 bases, and 5 bases had no gene match. The CDR3 length is 14 residues. Points from the study as a whole: Naive CD4 clonotypes overlapped across a handful of donors at approximately 5.5%.

Profiled with immunoSEQ multiplex PCR; TCRdb holds only in-frame clones, not every one. The table shows 800,000 to 1,200,000 clones, with around three quarters occurring only once. Input material: memory CD4+ T cells from PBMCs. Subset described: CD45RA-negative fraction. V is TRBV7-2 and J is TRBJ1-2; 7 bases map to TRBD1. This clonotype was sampled from a man aged 18 to 29 in good health. Some clones in this sample may be carry-over from other donors' samples. The CDR3 DNA follows: TGTGCCAGCAGCTTGGCCGGGACAGTCTATGGCTACACCTTC. Translated: CASSLAGTVYGYTF.